The entry that follows covers one T cell receptor (beta chain) sequence. It lacks a known antigen. Base qualities were left out, and no much larger clone turns up one base away. Inclusive of the bounding cysteine and phenylalanine, the CDR3 is 18 residues long. Of all the DNA, just the CDR3 is kept, 54 bases in frame from base 1. Trimming removed 5 bases from V and 0 bases from J; the gene matches leave 13 bases unexplained. CDR1 LNHDA and CDR2 SQIVND are derived from the germline V gene (reference sequence). The collaborating institutions used their own protocols to collect whole blood in K2EDTA tubes. Collaborator samples were shipped for TCRbeta analysis as frozen whole blood, isolated PBMCs, or DNA extracted from either sample type. TCRbeta CDR3 regions were amplified from genomic DNA by means of the immunoSEQ Assay, a bias-controlled multiplex PCR. The authors' analysis ran thus. Within the assay, amplification of reference gene primers was used to estimate how many nucleated cells each sample contained. Sequence reads were collapsed and filtered to measure the absolute abundance of every unique TCRbeta CDR3 rearrangement. For each sample, productive Simpson clonality was calculated as the square root of Simpson's diversity index across productive rearrangements. Sourced from immuneACCESS, this table was stored by TCRdb with only in-frame sequences that have V and J called. A share of the clones is absent; for the studies checked, an unresolved V gene accounts for under half, and the remainder has no known explanation. V and J calls and clone size are as listed in that table; D and trimming were resolved from the DNA. Counted in this sample were over 95,000 clones; 85% of them appeared once. The ten top clones hold more than 3% of the sample.

This specimen belongs to a study of blood T cell repertoires in COVID-19 (dated by TCRdb to between 2020 and 2021). Background on the whole study: The collaborator samples originated in the United States, Italy and Spain and spanned the acute and convalescent phases of COVID-19. The material from the prospective study consisted of cDNA or gDNA derived from T cells, B-cell-depleted T cells, or PBMCs. Deeply sampled blood TCRbeta repertoires from subjects exposed to, actively infected with, or recovered from COVID-19 were included in the dataset. A freely available public database, intended as a resource for researchers studying the immune response to SARS-CoV-2, is where the repertoires were released. Samples were obtained from the ongoing ImmuneRACE study (first 160 participants) and from some 1,200 subjects provided by 6 global collaborators. Sample metadata almost always included a de-identified subject ID, COVID-19 status, age in years and sex. Where available, HLA class I and class II types were obtained from metadata supplied by the sample provider rather than from assay-based typing.

The paper's findings and limits, for the study overall: The quantity of clinical and demographic metadata differed by source and by participant and was supplied without curation.

Sequencing was performed on peripheral blood. The rearrangement combines TRBV19 with TRBJ1-5; 7 junctional bases match TRBD1. This receptor was obtained from a middle-aged man with acute or convalescent COVID-19. The CDR3 region has the sequence CASSSHTRQGNSNQPQHF. The DNA sequence is as follows: TGTGCCAGTAGTTCACACACACGACAGGGTAATAGCAATCAGCCCCAGCATTTT.